These 32 T cell receptor beta chains originate from one sample sequenced in a study of blood T cell repertoires in COVID-19. Assay: immunoSEQ multiplex PCR; the TCRdb copy retains only in-frame clones and omits some. The repertoire holds around 470,000 clones, roughly 91% seen once, with about 0.57% in the top ten. Sequencing was performed on PBMCs or T cells enriched from blood (not recorded which). The source of these receptors is a man aged 18 to 35 who had recovered from COVID-19.

DNA of the CDR3: TGTGCCAGCAGCGTCACAGGGACTAGCGGGAGCTCCTACGAGCAGTACTTC. Translation: CASSVTGTSGSSYEQYF. The chain recombines TRBV9 with TRBJ2-7; 14 bases match TRBD2. The V and J ends lost 2 bases and 0 bases, in that order; junction bases with no gene match: 4. Germline CDR1 and CDR2: SGDLS and YYNGEE. CDR3 length equals 17 residues.

This chain connects TRBV27 to TRBJ1-6; D is unresolved. The CDR3 spans 14 residues. Trimming left V 3 bases short and J 7 bases short, with 10 bases between. In germline, CDR1 is MNHEY, CDR2 SMNVEV (reference sequence). The CDR3, as DNA: TGTGCCAGCAGTTTCCAGGCGAGAAATTCACCCCTCCACTTT. It is translated as CASSFQARNSPLHF.

The rearrangement joins TRBV28 to TRBJ1-2; no reliable D call. Trimming left V 3 bases short and J 4 bases short, with 12 bases between. The CDR3 totals 14 residues. The germline CDR1 and CDR2 sequences are MDHEN and SYDVKM. The CDR3 protein is CASSFGSGLYGYTF. The CDR3 DNA is TGTGCCAGCAGTTTCGGCAGCGGCCTCTATGGCTACACCTTC.

The rearrangement joins TRBV5-1 to TRBJ1-1; D ambiguous. The CDR3 length is 15 residues. The V end was cut by 0 bases, the J end by 1 base, with 10 bases between. Germline V lookup: CDR1 SGHRS, CDR2 YFSETQ. CDR3 in amino acids: CASSLEAGANTEAFF. The CDR3 DNA reads as TGCGCCAGCAGCTTGGAGGCGGGCGCGAACACTGAAGCTTTCTTT.

V gene TRBV6-5 combines with J gene TRBJ1-5; maybe TRBD1 (5 bases). The germline V and J ends were trimmed by 11 bases and 0 bases, with 17 bases remaining between them. There are 15 residues in the CDR3. Germline V lookup: CDR1 MNHEY, CDR2 SVGAGI. The CDR3 reads CACLWGVYSNQPQHF. The DNA of the CDR3 is TGTGCCTGCCTTTGGGGGGTGTATAGCAATCAGCCCCAGCATTTT.

The V gene is TRBV29-1, the J gene TRBJ1-2; a weak D match, TRBD1 (6 bases). The V end lost 6 bases, the J end lost 7 bases, and 18 bases lay between the germline ends. CDR1 SQVTM and CDR2 ANQGSEA come from the germline V gene. The CDR3 spans 13 residues. CDR3 nucleotide sequence: TGCAGCGTCGCCTCCGGGACACGGAGTGGCTACACCTTC. This codes for CSVASGTRSGYTF.

The J gene is TRBJ2-3, the V gene TRBV5-1; D is possibly TRBD2 (5 bases). Trimming left V 4 bases short and J 0 bases short, with 15 bases between. Per the germline V gene, CDR1 is SGHRS and CDR2 is YFSETQ. This CDR3 is 16 amino acids long. The CDR3 loop reads CASSPLAGGSTDTQYF. The CDR3 DNA sequence: TGCGCCAGCAGCCCCCTTGCCGGAGGTAGCACAGATACGCAGTATTTT. Combining the CDR3 with reference TRBV5-1 and TRBJ2-3 gives the whole variable domain KAGVTQTPRYLIKTRGQQVTLSCSPISGHRSVSWYQQTPGQGLQFLFEYFSETQRNKGNFPGRFSGRQFSNSRSEMNVSTLELGDSALYLCASSPLAGGSTDTQYFGPGTRLTVL.

This clone was detected once. V and J are TRBV28 and TRBJ2-5; TRBD2 agrees at 11 bases. With 5 bases clipped from V and 5 bases from J, the junction kept 7 bases outside the gene matches. CDR1 MDHEN and CDR2 SYDVKM come from the germline V gene. The CDR3 length is 15 residues. The CDR3 spells CASSQLAGDWETQYF. The CDR3 DNA reads as TGTGCCAGCAGTCAACTAGCGGGAGACTGGGAGACCCAGTACTTC.

The chain's CDR3 is CASRSGVVYGYTF. DNA of the CDR3: TGTGCCAGCAGGTCAGGGGTCGTCTATGGCTACACCTTC. V and J are TRBV7-9 and TRBJ1-2; tentative D call: TRBD1 (6 bases). CDR1 is SEHNR, CDR2 FQNEAQ, per germline (reference sequence). The CDR3 has 13 amino acids. V gave up 6 bases and J gave up 4 bases, with 12 bases separating them.

The CDR3 sequence is CASSLRDRGHHNYGYTF. In nucleotides, the CDR3 is TGTGCCAGTAGTCTGCGGGACAGGGGACACCATAACTATGGCTACACCTTC. The chain links TRBV19 to TRBJ1-2; TRBD1 agrees at 10 bases. V gave up 5 bases and J gave up 1 base; unmatched junction bases: 10. From germline, CDR1 is LNHDA and CDR2 SQIVND (reference sequence). This CDR3 has 17 residues.

The chain links TRBV15 to TRBJ2-1, with D possibly matching TRBD1 (5 bases). Germline V gives CDR1 LNHNV, CDR2 YYDKDF (reference sequence). CDR3 size: 14 residues. Trimming shortened V by 3 bases and J by 2 bases, and 8 bases separated the two germline ends. The CDR3 loop is CATSRIQAYNEQFF. CDR3 sequence (DNA): TGTGCCACCAGCAGGATACAGGCCTACAATGAGCAGTTCTTC.

This chain joins TRBV6-5 and TRBJ2-1; 8 positions match TRBD2. V gave up 7 bases and J gave up 7 bases; unmatched junction bases: 9. The CDR3 sequence is 14 residues long. Germline V CDR1 and CDR2: MNHEY, SVGAGI. The CDR3 nucleotides are TGTGCCAGCACGAAGCGGGAGATAGGTAATGAGCAGTTCTTC. Translation gives CASTKREIGNEQFF.

The sample holds one count of this clone. The V and J genes are TRBV5-1 and TRBJ2-3; TRBD2 matches at 7 bases. The CDR3 has 15 amino acids. J was trimmed by 1 base and V by 4 bases; bases with no gene match: 6. The V gene's germline CDR1 is SGHRS and CDR2 YFSETQ. CDR3 coding DNA: TGCGCCAGCAGCCCCCCTAGCGGTGGCACAGATACGCAGTATTTT. Its translation: CASSPPSGGTDTQYF.

J is TRBJ2-7 and V is TRBV5-5, with 7 bases that match TRBD2. The CDR3 is made up of 17 amino acids. The germline CDR1 and CDR2 sequences are SGHKS and YYEKEE (reference sequence). Trimming at V came to 2 bases and at J to 2 bases, leaving 13 bases not matched to a gene. The CDR3 nucleotides read TGTGCCAGCAGCTTTGACCCACCGGGACTACAAACCTACGAGCAGTACTTC. Protein product: CASSFDPPGLQTYEQYF.

The chain couples TRBV9 to TRBJ2-1, with D possibly being TRBD2 (6 bases). This CDR3 contains 18 residues. V lost 6 bases and J lost 0, with 22 bases in between. Germline assignment: CDR1 SGDLS and CDR2 YYNGEE. The CDR3 is CASTPFSGHPSSYNEQFF. DNA for the CDR3: TGTGCCAGCACCCCTTTTAGCGGCCACCCCAGCTCCTACAATGAGCAGTTCTTC.

This chain connects TRBV6-6 to TRBJ1-2; 9 nucleotides align to TRBD1. Trimming removed 1 base from V and 6 bases from J; junction bases left unmatched: 6. Germline loops: CDR1 MNHNY, CDR2 SVGAGI (reference sequence). The CDR3 loop spans 15 amino acids. DNA for the CDR3: TGTGCCAGCAGTTACTTTCGACAGGGGGTGGATGGCTACACCTTC. Translation gives CASSYFRQGVDGYTF.

V is TRBV4-2 and J is TRBJ2-3, with D possibly matching TRBD2 (6 bases). Deletions cut 4 bases from V and 0 bases from J, with 17 bases between. CDR1 LGHNA and CDR2 YNFKEQ come from the germline V gene. This CDR3 comprises 17 residues. Here the CDR3 reads CASSRPGTSSSTDTQYF. The CDR3 nucleotides read TGTGCCAGCAGCCGGCCCGGGACTTCTTCTAGCACAGATACGCAGTATTTT.

The J gene is TRBJ1-1, the V gene TRBV28; D is unresolved. The length of the CDR3 is 16 residues. V was trimmed by 2 bases and J by 4 bases, leaving 17 bases between them. Germline-derived CDR1 and CDR2 are MDHEN and SYDVKM. The CDR3 sequence is CASSLIRSRGGTEAFF. CDR3 coding DNA: TGTGCCAGCAGTTTAATAAGGAGCCGGGGTGGCACTGAAGCTTTCTTT.

The rearrangement uses TRBV27 and TRBJ2-2, with TRBD2 identical over 8 bases. The length of the CDR3 is 16 residues. After removal of 3 bases from V and 1 base from J, the junction contained 4 bases not matched to a gene. CDR1 and CDR2 (germline): MNHEY, SMNVEV (reference sequence). In nucleotides, the CDR3 is TGTGCCAGCAGTTTGGGGCTAGCGGGGAACACCGGGGAGCTGTTTTTT. This encodes CASSLGLAGNTGELFF.

The chain has TRBV2 and TRBJ2-1, with 12 nucleotides matching TRBD2. V lost 6 bases, J lost 7 bases, and 13 bases stayed unmatched. Germline values: CDR1 SNHLY, CDR2 FYNNEI. The CDR3 is 17 residues long. CDR3 residues: CASRTLLLAGGVNEQFF. The CDR3 nucleotides read TGTGCCAGCAGGACACTGCTTCTAGCGGGGGGGGTAAATGAGCAGTTCTTC.

The gene calls are TRBV29-1 and TRBJ2-7; 10 nucleotides match TRBD2. The V and J ends lost 7 bases and 0 bases, in that order; junction bases with no gene match: 6. Germline V gene sequence: CDR1 SQVTM, CDR2 ANQGSEA. This CDR3 comprises 14 residues. CDR3 DNA sequence: TGCAGCGCTGGCGTAGCGGGAGGCTCCTACGAGCAGTACTTC. This sequence encodes CSAGVAGGSYEQYF.

The chain employs TRBV5-1 and TRBJ1-5; D possibly corresponds to TRBD1 (6 bases). The CDR3 loop spans 15 amino acids. From germline, CDR1 is SGHRS and CDR2 YFSETQ. The germline V and J ends were trimmed by 0 bases and 4 bases, with 11 bases remaining between them. The CDR3 DNA is TGCGCCAGCAGCTTGGAAGGGGACAAGAATCAGCCCCAGCATTTT. Its protein is CASSLEGDKNQPQHF.

The chain carries TRBV13 and TRBJ1-2, with D possibly TRBD1 on 5 matching bases. This CDR3 is built from 14 residues. In germline, CDR1 is PRHDT, CDR2 FYEKMQ (reference sequence). V was pared by 6 bases and J by 7 bases, with 18 bases between. CDR3 amino acids: CASSNAGRPTGYTF. The CDR3 DNA reads TGTGCCAGCAGTAACGCAGGGCGCCCAACTGGCTACACCTTC.

CDR3 sequence: CASSLGGPSNEQFF. CDR3 coding DNA: TGTGCCAGCAGCTTAGGTGGGCCAAGCAATGAGCAGTTCTTC. The rearrangement joins TRBV11-3 to TRBJ2-1; D is ambiguous. CDR1 is SGHNT and CDR2 is YENEEA in the germline V gene. V was pared by 1 base and J by 6 bases, with 10 bases between. This CDR3 has 14 residues.

The CDR3 is CASSLMGANTEAFF. CDR3 nucleotide sequence: TGTGCCAGCAGCCTCATGGGGGCGAACACTGAAGCTTTCTTT. The V gene is TRBV7-9, the J gene TRBJ1-1; D is perhaps TRBD1 (6 bases). V was cut by 5 bases and J by 1 base, with 11 bases left in between. The V gene's germline CDR1 is SEHNR and CDR2 FQNEAQ (reference sequence). CDR3 length equals 14 residues.

This clone was counted only a few times. The rearrangement joins TRBV6-5 to TRBJ1-1, with 8 nucleotides matching TRBD1. This CDR3 region has 14 residues. CDR1 is MNHEY and CDR2 is SVGAGI in the germline V gene. V lost 10 bases, J lost 5 bases, and 12 bases stayed unmatched. The CDR3 spells CATRNRGIMTEAFF. The CDR3 coding sequence is TGTGCCACCCGGAACAGGGGGATTATGACTGAAGCTTTCTTT.

This chain links TRBV11-3 with TRBJ2-2, with a tentative D call TRBD2 (6 bases). Germline CDR1 SGHNT, CDR2 YENEEA. The V end was cut by 6 bases, the J end by 5 bases, with 19 bases between. This CDR3 has 16 amino acids. The CDR3 loop is CASSQSWPEGTGELFF. The DNA for the CDR3 is TGTGCCAGCAGTCAAAGTTGGCCGGAGGGGACCGGGGAGCTGTTTTTT.

The rearrangement links TRBV3-1 (or the pseudogene TRBV3-2) to TRBJ1-3, with D possibly matching TRBD1 (5 bases). The CDR3 is 13 amino acids. In germline, CDR1 is LGHDT, CDR2 YNNKEL (reference sequence). V was cut by 10 bases and J by 2 bases, with 12 bases left in between. CDR3 amino acids: CATTSGTGNTIYF. CDR3 bases: TGTGCCACCACTTCAGGGACTGGAAACACCATATATTTT.

DNA of the CDR3: TGTGCCAGCAGCTTAAGCGGGGAGATCTACAATGAGCAGTTCTTC. Translating gives CASSLSGEIYNEQFF. The chain uses TRBV7-3 and TRBJ2-1; D is possibly TRBD2 (6 bases). The CDR3 consists of 15 residues. The germline V gene has CDR1 SGHTA and CDR2 FQGTGA. V was shortened by 1 base and J by 3 bases, with 10 bases between the two germline ends.

This chain's CDR3 is CASSETGGANYGYTF. In DNA form, the CDR3 reads TGTGCCAGCAGTGAAACGGGGGGCGCTAACTATGGCTACACCTTC. The V and J genes are TRBV2 and TRBJ1-2; maybe TRBD1 (6 bases). The CDR3 has 15 residues. Trimming took off 2 bases at V and 0 bases at J, with 10 bases between the two ends. Germline V CDR1 and CDR2: SNHLY, FYNNEI.

This clone was seen only once. The chain carries TRBV30 and TRBJ1-2, with 9 bases lining up with TRBD1. Germline CDR1 is GTSNPN and CDR2 is SVGIG (reference sequence). The CDR3 is 14 residues long. Trimming cost V 0 bases and J 4 bases; bases outside gene matches: 3. The CDR3 loop is CAWSVQGAIYGYTF. The CDR3 nucleotides are TGTGCCTGGAGTGTACAGGGGGCGATCTATGGCTACACCTTC.

CDR3 residues: CASSPSRGAIPPLHF. CDR3 bases: TGTGCCAGCAGCCCTTCCAGGGGGGCTATCCCACCCCTCCACTTT. The chain links TRBV11-2 to TRBJ1-6; 7 nucleotides agree with TRBD1. Germline V gene data show CDR1 as SGHAT and CDR2 as FQNNGV. The CDR3 extends over 15 amino acids. Trimming removed 5 bases from V and 11 bases from J; junction bases left unmatched: 12.